One sample yielded the 20 T cell receptor beta chains listed below, sequenced in a study of cytomegalovirus exposure and HLA in healthy donors. PCR used 60 Vbeta primers and 13 Jbeta primers. Repertoires were generated with immunoSEQ multiplex PCR, while TCRdb's copy carries only in-frame clones and drops some. The repertoire holds 150,000 to 200,000 clones, roughly 74% seen once, with approximately 11% in the top ten. Input material: PBMCs. Every receptor here comes from a man younger than 30 in good health and CMV-seropositive.

The chain couples TRBV7-3 to TRBJ2-1; maybe TRBD2 (6 bases). The CDR3 has 13 amino acids. The ends were cut back, 5 bases at V and 6 bases at J, with 11 bases in the middle. CDR1 and CDR2 from the germline V gene are SGHTA and FQGTGA. The CDR3 coding sequence is TGTGCCAGCAGCCCCGGGACTTCCAATGAGCAGTTCTTC. Its translation is CASSPGTSNEQFF. The whole variable domain, filled in from reference TRBV7-3 and TRBJ2-1, reads GAGVSQTPSNKVTEKGKYVELRCDPISGHTALYWYRQSLGQGPEFLIYFQGTGAADDSGLPNDRFFAVRPEGSVSTLKIQRTERGDSAVYLCASSPGTSNEQFFGPGTRLTVL.

The gene calls are TRBV5-1 and TRBJ2-3; D is perhaps TRBD2 (5 bases). In germline, CDR1 is SGHRS, CDR2 YFSETQ. CDR3 size: 14 residues. V dropped 4 bases and J dropped 6 bases, with 15 bases sitting between them. CDR3 protein: CASSPLRVLDTQYF. DNA for the CDR3: TGCGCCAGCAGCCCCTTGCGGGTGTTGGATACGCAGTATTTT.

This clone showed up just a few times. CDR3 amino acids: CASSLEGGAGELFF. In DNA form, the CDR3 reads TGCGCCAGCAGCTTGGAAGGGGGGGCCGGGGAGCTGTTTTTT. The chain carries TRBV5-1 and TRBJ2-2; tentatively, D is TRBD2 (7 bases). Trimming removed 0 bases at V and 6 bases at J, with 9 bases between. Germline CDR1 SGHRS, CDR2 YFSETQ. The CDR3 loop spans 14 amino acids.

This chain uses TRBV2 with TRBJ1-6; D unresolved. Germline V gives CDR1 SNHLY, CDR2 FYNNEI. The CDR3 length is 12 residues. V was shortened by 4 bases and J by 10 bases, with 8 bases between the two germline ends. This CDR3 reads CASSGERSPLHF. The DNA for the CDR3 is TGTGCCAGCAGTGGGGAGAGATCACCCCTCCACTTT. Drawing the rest from reference TRBV2 and TRBJ1-6, the complete variable domain is EPEVTQTPSHQVTQMGQEVILRCVPISNHLYFYWYRQILGQKVEFLVSFYNNEISEKSEIFDDQFSVERPDGSNFTLKIRSTKLEDSAMYFCASSGERSPLHFGNGTRLTVT.

This chain joins TRBV28 and TRBJ1-2; D may be TRBD1 (5 bases). In germline, CDR1 is MDHEN, CDR2 SYDVKM. The length of the CDR3 is 14 residues. V lost 2 bases and J lost 9, with 16 bases in between. Here the CDR3 reads CASSLEQERGRYTF. CDR3 nucleotides: TGTGCCAGCAGTTTAGAGCAGGAAAGGGGTCGCTACACCTTC.

This clone was seen a handful of times. V is TRBV4-1 and J is TRBJ1-4; maybe TRBD1 (5 bases). Deletions cut 1 base from V and 11 bases from J, with 8 bases between. CDR3 length: 12 amino acids. Germline lookup yields CDR1 MGHRA and CDR2 YSYEKL. The DNA of the CDR3 is TGCGCCAGCAGCCAAGCCGGGGGGAAACTGTTTTTT. Protein product: CASSQAGGKLFF.

The chain carries TRBV15 and TRBJ2-5, with 10 bases fitting TRBD2. TRBJ2-7 explains the end of the DNA better; the J call may be wrong. Per germline, CDR1 LNHNV and CDR2 YYDKDF (reference sequence). This CDR3 is built from 16 residues. The CDR3 is CATKSPSGRDPYEQYF. For the CDR3, the DNA is TGTGCCACCAAAAGCCCTAGCGGGAGAGACCCCTACGAGCAGTACTTC.

The chain carries TRBV9 and TRBJ1-1; D not certain. The CDR3 is 16 amino acids. V gave up 0 bases and J gave up 1 base, with 13 bases separating them. Looked up from germline, CDR1 is SGDLS and CDR2 is YYNGEE. The CDR3 DNA is TGTGCCAGCAGCGTAGGAGTAAGGCTAGCGAACACTGAAGCTTTCTTT. Translation gives CASSVGVRLANTEAFF. Drawing the rest from reference TRBV9 and TRBJ1-1, the complete variable domain is DSGVTQTPKHLITATGQRVTLRCSPRSGDLSVYWYQQSLDQGLQFLIQYYNGEERAKGNILERFSAQQFPDLHSELNLSSLELGDSALYFCASSVGVRLANTEAFFGQGTRLTVV.

The table lists this clone with a count of one. The chain employs TRBV28 and TRBJ1-2; D gene uncertain. Germline lookup yields CDR1 MDHEN and CDR2 SYDVKM. The V and J ends lost 5 bases and 2 bases respectively, with 12 bases between them. The CDR3 consists of 14 residues. The CDR3 region has the DNA TGTGCCAGCAGTCCCCACTCACTGAACTATGGCTACACCTTC. Translating it yields CASSPHSLNYGYTF.

The CDR3 loop is CASSVGASTDTQYF. The DNA for the CDR3 is TGCGCCAGCAGCGTAGGGGCTAGCACAGATACGCAGTATTTT. This sequence joins TRBV5-1 and TRBJ2-3; a weak D match, TRBD1 (5 bases). CDR1 SGHRS and CDR2 YFSETQ come from the germline V gene. The V gene lost 4 bases and the J gene lost 0 bases, with 9 bases spanning the gap. The CDR3 spans 14 residues.

The CDR3 reads CASSFIGQDTEAFF. CDR3 nucleotides: TGTGCCAGCAGTTTTATAGGACAGGACACTGAAGCTTTCTTT. V and J are TRBV28 and TRBJ1-1, with 7 bases matching TRBD1. V shed 3 bases, J shed 3 bases, and the junction held 4 bases outside the gene matches. Germline-derived CDR1 and CDR2 are MDHEN and SYDVKM. CDR3 size: 14 residues.

The chain uses TRBV27 and TRBJ2-3; the match to TRBD2 covers 8 bases. J lost 6 bases, V lost 5 bases, and 10 bases had no gene match. This CDR3 is built from 15 residues. Germline V CDR1 and CDR2: MNHEY, SMNVEV (reference sequence). The CDR3 spells CASSGIAGGGDTQYF. The CDR3, as DNA: TGTGCCAGCAGTGGTATCGCGGGAGGAGGGGATACGCAGTATTTT.

The chain carries TRBV19 and TRBJ1-1; 7 bases agree with TRBD1. CDR3 length: 14 amino acids. V lost 7 bases and J lost 0; bases outside the gene matches: 5. CDR1 is LNHDA, CDR2 SQIVND, per germline (reference sequence). CDR3 coding DNA: TGTGCCAGTACCAGGGGGGTCATGAACACTGAAGCTTTCTTT. It codes for CASTRGVMNTEAFF. The full variable domain, its missing parts supplied by reference TRBV19 and TRBJ1-1, is DGGITQSPKYLFRKEGQNVTLSCEQNLNHDAMYWYRQDPGQGLRLIYYSQIVNDFQKGDIAEGYSVSREKKESFPLTVTSAQKNPTAFYLCASTRGVMNTEAFFGQGTRLTVV.

The V call is TRBV5-1, the J call TRBJ2-1, with 7 bases identical to TRBD2. The CDR3 consists of 15 residues. From germline, CDR1 is SGHRS and CDR2 YFSETQ. V gave up 4 bases and J gave up 6 bases; unmatched junction bases: 10. CDR3 amino acids: CASSLERELGNEQFF. The DNA of the CDR3 is TGCGCCAGCAGCCTAGAGCGGGAATTGGGCAATGAGCAGTTCTTC.

Only one count was recorded for this clone. This sequence joins TRBV28 and TRBJ2-3; TRBD2 matches at 8 bases. The V gene end was trimmed by 2 bases and the J gene end by 3 bases; junction bases not matched to a gene: 4. CDR1 and CDR2 (germline): MDHEN, SYDVKM. There are 15 residues in the CDR3. CDR3 sequence: CASSLPGGWTDTQYF. The CDR3 bases are TGTGCCAGCAGTTTACCGGGAGGGTGGACAGATACGCAGTATTTT.

This clone came up once. This chain links TRBV29-1 with TRBJ1-4, with D possibly TRBD1 on 5 matching bases. The CDR3 length is 16 residues. Trimming shortened V by 4 bases and J by 1 base, and 16 bases separated the two germline ends. The germline V gene has CDR1 SQVTM and CDR2 ANQGSEA. The CDR3, as DNA: TGCAGCGTTGGGGGACCGACGGGGGGAACTAATGAAAAACTGTTTTTT. Encoded protein: CSVGGPTGGTNEKLFF.

CDR3 in amino acids: CASKSQQQGSFGYTF. The CDR3 DNA follows: TGCGCCAGCAAATCCCAACAACAGGGTTCTTTCGGCTACACCTTC. The rearrangement uses TRBV5-1 and TRBJ1-2, with D tentatively TRBD1 (6 bases). Per germline, CDR1 SGHRS and CDR2 YFSETQ. The V gene lost 6 bases and the J gene lost 8 bases, with 23 bases spanning the gap. This CDR3 region has 15 residues.

The chain has TRBV27 and TRBJ1-1; D possibly corresponds to TRBD1 (5 bases). V lost 3 bases and J 4 bases, leaving 15 bases between the germline ends. The CDR3 is made up of 15 amino acids. Germline V gene lookup returns CDR1 MNHEY and CDR2 SMNVEV (reference sequence). The CDR3 region has the DNA TGTGCCAGCAGTTTTGGCGTTGGGGCTAGCACTGAAGCTTTCTTT. Amino acids: CASSFGVGASTEAFF.

This clone occurred a few times. The V gene is TRBV18, the J gene TRBJ1-2, with TRBD1 as a possible D gene (5 bases). Germline CDR1 is KGHSH and CDR2 is LQKENI. This CDR3 comprises 15 residues. Trimming removed 3 bases at V and 2 bases at J, with 13 bases between. For the CDR3, the DNA is TGTGCCAGCTCACCCAGGGAATTGCGGAACTATGGCTACACCTTC. It translates to CASSPRELRNYGYTF.

The chain's CDR3 is CASSADRGHLDSYEQYF. The CDR3 region has the DNA TGTGCCAGCAGTGCCGACAGGGGCCACCTCGACTCCTACGAGCAGTACTTC. This sequence joins TRBV6-1 and TRBJ2-7; 8 bases are a match to TRBD1. V lost 4 bases and J lost 0; bases outside the gene matches: 11. Germline V gene data show CDR1 as MNHNS and CDR2 as SASEGT. The CDR3 has 17 residues.